What follows describes a single TCR beta chain. Its target is unknown. Clones were sequenced by immunoSEQ multiplex PCR, and TCRdb holds only the in-frame ones, with some missing. The table includes some 20,000 clones, roughly 87% detected once. This CDR3 has 14 residues. Germline V gene sequence: CDR1 SGHRS, CDR2 YFSETQ. The ends lost 4 bases at V and 11 bases at J; junction bases unmatched: 6. The data originate from a study of T cells after posttransplantation cyclophosphamide. Study outcomes and limitations: Recipient CMV seropositivity and CMV reactivation strongly tracked TRB clonality. Blood and skin or GI T cell repertoires showed limited TRB overlap. Later post-transplant blood repertoires were often dominated by donor CD8+ memory clones.

Treatment was busulfan-fludarabine conditioning, a marrow graft, and cyclophosphamide on days +3 and +4. This sequence originates from a female patient between 40 and 55 years old who received an allogeneic stem cell transplant from a related donor, was CMV-positive, and had no GVHD. Certain T cells may be donor cells from the graft. The rearrangement links TRBV5-1 to TRBJ1-6, with 10 bases fitting TRBD1. The sample here was PBMCs, taken after allogeneic stem cell transplant with posttransplant cyclophosphamide. The CDR3, as DNA: TGCGCCAGCAGCGGGACAGGGGATAGGACACCCCTCCACTTT. It specifies CASSGTGDRTPLHF.